These 23 T cell receptor beta chains were sequenced from one sample in a study of blood T cell repertoires in COVID-19. Repertoires were generated with immunoSEQ multiplex PCR, while TCRdb's copy carries only in-frame clones and drops some. Among 180,000 or so clones, roughly 86% were seen once, and the ten largest hold about 9.7%. Sequenced: PBMCs or T cells enriched from blood (not recorded which). The receptors derive from a woman between 25 and 40 years old who had recovered from COVID-19.

The chain links TRBV6-5 to TRBJ1-4, with D possibly being TRBD1 (5 bases). Germline loops: CDR1 MNHEY, CDR2 SVGAGI. There are 13 residues in the CDR3. Trimming pared 8 bases from V and 6 bases from J, leaving 13 bases between. CDR3 in DNA: TGTGCCAGCCATGCAGGGTGGGATGAAAAACTGTTTTTT. Its translation: CASHAGWDEKLFF.

This clone was seen more than once but under ten times. V gene TRBV7-6 combines with J gene TRBJ1-1; a weak D match, TRBD1 (6 bases). This CDR3 has 17 amino acids. V dropped 7 bases and J dropped 3 bases, with 24 bases sitting between them. Germline V gives CDR1 SGHVS, CDR2 FNYEAQ. CDR3 amino acids: CASTPSRGRGQDTEAFF. DNA for the CDR3: TGTGCCAGCACTCCTTCCAGGGGCAGGGGTCAGGACACTGAAGCTTTCTTT.

The chain is built from TRBV28 and TRBJ2-3; D might be TRBD1 (6 bases). Germline lookup yields CDR1 MDHEN and CDR2 SYDVKM. The V gene lost 6 bases and the J gene lost 3 bases, with 19 bases spanning the gap. The CDR3 length is 16 residues. The CDR3 region has the DNA TGTGCCAGCAGCCGAAGGGGGTTTGTCGGGACAGATACGCAGTATTTT. Protein: CASSRRGFVGTDTQYF.

The genes are TRBV28 and TRBJ1-1; maybe TRBD1 (6 bases). Between the trimmed V and J ends, which lost 3 bases and 1 base, there was a span of 21 bases. CDR1 and CDR2 from the germline V gene are MDHEN and SYDVKM. The CDR3 covers 18 residues. CDR3 bases: TGTGCCAGCAGTTTCACGGACAGAGCCCTAAACGCGAACACTGAAGCTTTCTTT. Its translation is CASSFTDRALNANTEAFF.

This clone was picked up a small number of times. The V gene is TRBV24-1, the J gene TRBJ1-4; 7 positions match TRBD1. CDR3 length: 13 amino acids. Looked up from germline, CDR1 is KGHDR and CDR2 is SFDVKD. The V and J ends lost 5 bases and 7 bases, in that order; junction bases with no gene match: 3. Here the CDR3 DNA reads TGTGCCACCAGTGGAGGGGGCGTTGAAAAACTGTTTTTT. Amino acids: CATSGGGVEKLFF.

V is TRBV30 and J is TRBJ2-1; D is uncertain. The CDR3 covers 13 residues. V lost 0 bases to trimming and J lost 7 bases, with 10 bases between them. CDR1 and CDR2 from the germline V gene are GTSNPN and SVGIG (reference sequence). The CDR3 sequence is CAWSVLKFNEQFF. Written as DNA, the CDR3 is TGTGCCTGGAGTGTACTGAAATTTAATGAGCAGTTCTTC.

The rearrangement links TRBV11-2 to TRBJ2-7; 9 bases map to TRBD2. The ends lost 5 bases at V and 1 base at J; junction bases unmatched: 9. This CDR3 has 16 amino acids. CDR1 is SGHAT and CDR2 is FQNNGV in the germline V gene. The CDR3 DNA is TGTGCCAGCAGCCCCCGACTAGCGGAAGAGTCCTACGAGCAGTACTTC. Translated: CASSPRLAEESYEQYF.

Only a few counts were recorded for this clone. Within the sample, other DNA sequences also encode this same CDR3. The chain recombines TRBV7-3 with TRBJ1-1; D gene uncertain. CDR1 is SGHTA, CDR2 FQGTGA, per germline. The CDR3 consists of 14 residues. The V gene lost 5 bases and the J gene lost 1 base, with 11 bases spanning the gap. The CDR3, as DNA: TGTGCCAGCAGCCTCCAAGGAGGGAACACTGAAGCTTTCTTT. Translating gives CASSLQGGNTEAFF.

V gene TRBV4-2 combines with J gene TRBJ2-7; 9 bases align to TRBD2. CDR1 is LGHNA, CDR2 YNFKEQ, per germline. Unmatched junction bases numbered 7, after V lost 0 bases and J lost 4 bases. The CDR3 has 16 residues. The CDR3 nucleotides are TGTGCCAGCAGCCAAGAACGGAGCGGGAGGATTTACGAGCAGTACTTC. This encodes CASSQERSGRIYEQYF.

This clone occurred a few times. The rearrangement joins TRBV2 to TRBJ1-1; weak D call: TRBD1 (5 bases). Trimming cost V 3 bases and J 5 bases, with 13 bases left between them. This CDR3 region has 14 residues. From germline, CDR1 is SNHLY and CDR2 FYNNEI. In nucleotides, the CDR3 is TGTGCCAGCAGTGAGGCGGGGGGGTGGACTGAAGCTTTCTTT. Protein: CASSEAGGWTEAFF.

This clone was detected once. This chain joins TRBV7-9 and TRBJ1-3; TRBD1 matches 9 bases. The germline V gene has CDR1 SEHNR and CDR2 FQNEAQ (reference sequence). There are 13 residues in the CDR3. V was clipped by 5 bases and J by 7 bases; unmatched bases: 3. CDR3 protein: CASSPGQGNTIYF. Written as DNA, the CDR3 is TGTGCCAGCAGCCCGGGACAGGGCAACACCATATATTTT. The full variable domain, completed using reference TRBV7-9 and TRBJ1-3, is DTGVSQNPRHKITKRGQNVTFRCDPISEHNRLYWYRQTLGQGPEFLTYFQNEAQLEKSRLLSDRFSAERPKGSFSTLEIQRTEQGDSAMYLCASSPGQGNTIYFGEGSWLTVV.

This chain uses TRBV2 with TRBJ2-1, with D possibly TRBD1 on 6 matching bases. This CDR3 comprises 14 residues. Germline CDR1 SNHLY, CDR2 FYNNEI. Trimming left V 6 bases short and J 0 bases short, with 9 bases between. The CDR3 DNA follows: TGTGCCAGCAGCAGGGGTAACTCCTACAATGAGCAGTTCTTC. Translated, it gives CASSRGNSYNEQFF.

The rearrangement links TRBV5-6 to TRBJ1-2, with a tentative D call TRBD1 (6 bases). The germline CDR1 and CDR2 sequences are SGHDT and YYEEEE. The CDR3 consists of 13 residues. Trimming left V 4 bases short and J 2 bases short, with 9 bases between. CDR3 sequence: CASSADRNYGYTF. The CDR3 DNA reads TGTGCCAGCAGCGCAGACAGGAACTATGGCTACACCTTC.

This clone was seen once. The V call is TRBV19, the J call TRBJ2-5; 8 bases agree with TRBD1. This CDR3 is built from 15 residues. J lost 4 bases, V lost 5 bases, and 9 bases had no gene match. From germline, CDR1 is LNHDA and CDR2 SQIVND (reference sequence). The CDR3 coding sequence is TGTGCCAGTAGTCGAGGATCCAGGGGGCGAGAGACCCAGTACTTC. Its protein product is CASSRGSRGRETQYF.

The chain uses TRBV5-6 and TRBJ2-3; no clear D. Germline V lookup: CDR1 SGHDT, CDR2 YYEEEE. V lost 0 bases and J lost 0, with 14 bases in between. CDR3 size: 17 residues. The CDR3 DNA sequence: TGTGCCAGCAGCTTGGATATGGGCACCAGAAGCACAGATACGCAGTATTTT. Its protein product is CASSLDMGTRSTDTQYF.

The chain links TRBV6-1 to TRBJ2-2, with 10 nucleotides matching TRBD1. This CDR3 contains 17 residues. Germline-derived CDR1 and CDR2 are MNHNS and SASEGT. The junction had 4 bases not matched to a gene; V was cut back by 2 bases and J by 1 base. CDR3 loop: CASSERTGGVNTGELFF. The DNA of the CDR3 is TGTGCCAGCAGTGAAAGGACAGGGGGGGTGAACACCGGGGAGCTGTTTTTT.

The chain has TRBV7-2 and TRBJ2-5, with TRBD2 identical over 11 bases. Germline V gene data show CDR1 as SGHTA and CDR2 as FQGNSA. The CDR3 totals 16 residues. V shed 4 bases and J 2 bases; nucleotides not matched to a gene: 6. For the CDR3, the DNA is TGTGCCAGCAGCTCCGGGACTAGCGGAGATCAAGAGACCCAGTACTTC. Its translation is CASSSGTSGDQETQYF.

The rearrangement links TRBV28 to TRBJ1-2, with 7 bases lining up with TRBD1. In germline, CDR1 is MDHEN, CDR2 SYDVKM. V shed 4 bases, J shed 4 bases, and the junction held 12 bases outside the gene matches. This CDR3 is 16 amino acids long. CDR3 protein: CASSSPTGEDAYGYTF. The CDR3 nucleotides read TGTGCCAGCAGTTCCCCCACAGGGGAAGATGCCTATGGCTACACCTTC.

This clone was counted once. The chain has TRBV24-1 and TRBJ2-1; 12 bases line up with TRBD1. The J segment lost 6 bases and the V segment lost 4 bases, leaving 6 bases of the junction unmatched. The germline CDR1 and CDR2 sequences are KGHDR and SFDVKD. The CDR3 is 16 amino acids. The CDR3 protein is CATSDRDRGRLNEQFF. CDR3 bases: TGTGCCACCAGTGACCGGGACAGGGGGCGCCTCAATGAGCAGTTCTTC.

The chain links TRBV27 to TRBJ2-1; D possibly corresponds to TRBD2 (6 bases). V lost 6 bases, J lost 3 bases, and 15 bases lay in between. This CDR3 spans 15 amino acids. From germline, CDR1 is MNHEY and CDR2 SMNVEV (reference sequence). The CDR3: CASRRGTTDYNEQFF. The CDR3 region has the DNA TGTGCCAGCAGACGGGGGACGACTGACTACAATGAGCAGTTCTTC.

The chain is built from TRBV6-5 and TRBJ1-1; D unclear. The CDR3 runs to 12 residues. Germline assignment: CDR1 MNHEY and CDR2 SVGAGI. Trimming stripped 7 bases from V and 3 bases from J, with 9 bases between. The CDR3 is CASTIEYTEAFF. The CDR3 DNA reads as TGTGCCAGCACCATAGAGTACACTGAAGCTTTCTTT.

The chain joins TRBV6-1 to TRBJ2-1; 9 bases map to TRBD2. The CDR3 length is 16 residues. Per germline, CDR1 MNHNS and CDR2 SASEGT. V dropped 2 bases and J dropped 4; count of bases not matched to a gene: 6. CDR3 nucleotide sequence: TGTGCCAGCAGTGAACAAGGACTAGCGCCTTACAATGAGCAGTTCTTC. Protein sequence: CASSEQGLAPYNEQFF.

The rearrangement links TRBV10-1 to TRBJ2-2, with D possibly matching TRBD2 (5 bases). CDR1 is WNHNN and CDR2 is SYGVQD in the germline V gene (reference sequence). The CDR3 spans 14 residues. V dropped 5 bases and J dropped 4 bases, with 11 bases sitting between them. CDR3: CASSIGEGTGELFF. CDR3 in DNA: TGCGCCAGCAGTATCGGTGAGGGCACCGGGGAGCTGTTTTTT.